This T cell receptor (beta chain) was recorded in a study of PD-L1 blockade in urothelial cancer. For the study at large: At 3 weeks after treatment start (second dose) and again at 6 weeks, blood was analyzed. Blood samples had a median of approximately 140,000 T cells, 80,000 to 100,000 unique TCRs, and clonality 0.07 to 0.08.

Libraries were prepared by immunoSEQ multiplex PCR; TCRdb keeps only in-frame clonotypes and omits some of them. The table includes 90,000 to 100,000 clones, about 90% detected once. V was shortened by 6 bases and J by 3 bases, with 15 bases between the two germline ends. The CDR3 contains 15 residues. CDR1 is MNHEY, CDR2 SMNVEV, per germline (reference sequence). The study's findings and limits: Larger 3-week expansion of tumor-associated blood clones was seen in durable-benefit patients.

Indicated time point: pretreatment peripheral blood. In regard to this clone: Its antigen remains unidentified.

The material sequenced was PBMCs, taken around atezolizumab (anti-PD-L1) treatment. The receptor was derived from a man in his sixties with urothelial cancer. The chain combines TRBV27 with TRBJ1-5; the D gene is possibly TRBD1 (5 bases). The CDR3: CASRTGTKTNQPQHF. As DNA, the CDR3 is TGTGCCAGCAGGACCGGGACTAAAACCAATCAGCCCCAGCATTTT.